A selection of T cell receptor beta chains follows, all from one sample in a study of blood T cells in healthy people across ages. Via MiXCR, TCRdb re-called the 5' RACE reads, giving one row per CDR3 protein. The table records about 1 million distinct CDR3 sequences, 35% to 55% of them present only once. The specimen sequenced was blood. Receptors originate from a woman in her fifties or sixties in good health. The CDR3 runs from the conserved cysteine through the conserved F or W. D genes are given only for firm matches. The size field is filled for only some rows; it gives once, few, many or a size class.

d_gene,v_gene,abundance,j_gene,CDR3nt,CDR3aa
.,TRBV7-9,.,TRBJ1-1,TGTGCCAGCAGCTTAGTAGGAGCTTTCTTT,CASSLVGAFF
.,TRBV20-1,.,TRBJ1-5,TGCAGTGCTAAACAGGGCTACCGCAATCAGCCCCAGCATTTT,CSAKQGYRNQPQHF
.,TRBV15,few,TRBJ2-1,TGTGCCACCAGCTGGGGCTACAATGAGCAGTTCTTC,CATSWGYNEQFF
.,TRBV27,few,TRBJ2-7,TGTGCCAGCAGTTTATACGGCCGTAAATCGCAGTTAGTCGGGCAGTACTTC,CASSLYGRKSQLVGQYF
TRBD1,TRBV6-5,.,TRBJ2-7,TGTGCCGGCAGCAACAGGGGGCCGTACGAGCAGTACTTC,CAGSNRGPYEQYF
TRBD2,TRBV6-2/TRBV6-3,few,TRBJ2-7,TGTGCCAGCAGGCGACTAGCGGGAGACTACGAGCAGTACTTC,CASRRLAGDYEQYF
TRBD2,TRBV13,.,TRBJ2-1,TGTGCCACCCTGGGGGGGACCTACAATGAGCAGTTCTTC,CATLGGTYNEQFF
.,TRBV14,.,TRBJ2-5,TGTGCCAGCAGCCGATCGATCGGTGCCCCAGGGGAGACCCAGTACTTC,CASSRSIGAPGETQYF
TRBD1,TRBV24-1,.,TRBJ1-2,TGTGCCACCAGTGACAGACAGGGGGTACGATGCTACACCTTC,CATSDRQGVRCYTF
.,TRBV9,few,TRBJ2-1,TGTGCCAGCAGCGTTGCCGGGGCCGCCAATGAGCAGTTCTTC,CASSVAGAANEQFF
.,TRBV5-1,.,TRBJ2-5,TGCGCCAGCAGCCCCGGGGAGACCCAGTGCTTC,CASSPGETQCF
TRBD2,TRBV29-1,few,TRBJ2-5,TGCAGCGTTGAAGGAAGGCTAGCGGGAGCTCAAGAGACCCAGTACTTC,CSVEGRLAGAQETQYF
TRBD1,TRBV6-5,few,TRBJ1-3,TGTGCCAGCAGTTCGGACAGGGGGAGAAACACCATATATTTT,CASSSDRGRNTIYF
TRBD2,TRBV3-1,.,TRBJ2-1,TGTGCCAGCAGTTCGCTAGCGGGGGGTGGAGATGAGCAGTTCTTC,CASSSLAGGGDEQFF
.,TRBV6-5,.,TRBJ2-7,TGTGCCAGCAGTTCCTTGGGGTCCTACGAGCAGTACTTC,CASSSLGSYEQYF
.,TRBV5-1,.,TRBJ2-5,TGCGCCAGCAGCTTGGCCGGAGGACTGGTAGGAGAGCAGTACTTC,CASSLAGGLVGEQYF
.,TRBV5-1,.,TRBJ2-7,TGCGCCAGCAGCTCGGGCAGCCCCGGGACAAAGTACGAGCAGTACTTC,CASSSGSPGTKYEQYF
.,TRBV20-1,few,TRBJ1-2,TGCAGTGCTAGAGACCTCCCCGGAGGGAACTATGGCTACACCTTC,CSARDLPGGNYGYTF
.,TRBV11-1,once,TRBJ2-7,TGTGCCAGCAGTTTGGTGCGGAGTTCCTACGAGCAGTACTTC,CASSLVRSSYEQYF
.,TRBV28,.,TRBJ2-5,TGTGCCAGCAGCGGCGGACAGCAAGAGACCCAGTACTTC,CASSGGQQETQYF
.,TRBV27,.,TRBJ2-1,TGTGCCAGCAGTTTAGCCGGGGGCCGTGTGCAGTTCTTC,CASSLAGGRVQFF
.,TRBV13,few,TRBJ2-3,TGTGCCAGCAGCTTAGACGGATACACAGATACGCAGTATTTT,CASSLDGYTDTQYF